This T cell receptor beta chain was sequenced during a study of technical replicates of blood from a handful of donors. V shed 4 bases and J shed 4 bases, with 10 bases lying between them. There are 13 residues in the CDR3. Germline V gene lookup returns CDR1 MNHNS and CDR2 SASEGT. Using immunoSEQ multiplex PCR, the repertoire was profiled, and TCRdb retains in-frame clones only, with some absent. The repertoire holds fewer than 20,000 clones, with around 84% as singletons. The sequenced sample was PBMCs. This clonotype was sampled from a human donor in good health. V usage is TRBV6-1 and J usage is TRBJ1-1, with D perhaps matching TRBD1 (6 bases). The CDR3 DNA sequence: TGTGCCAGCAGTGGACAGGTCCGCACTGAAGCTTTCTTT. Translated: CASSGQVRTEAFF.